The 28 T cell receptor beta chains in this list originate from one sample, sequenced in a study of cytomegalovirus exposure and HLA in healthy donors. It was with 60 Vbeta and 13 Jbeta primers that the PCR ran. Measured with immunoSEQ multiplex PCR; TCRdb has only the in-frame clones, and not every one. The sample has about 170,000 clones, 82% seen once; the top ten hold 1.5%. What was sequenced was PBMCs. These receptors were obtained from a girl aged 5 to 17 in good health and CMV-seropositive.

The gene calls are TRBV4-1 and TRBJ2-7; perhaps TRBD2 as D (6 bases). The CDR3 extends over 15 amino acids. V gave up 1 base and J gave up 5 bases, with 15 bases separating them. The germline gives CDR1 MGHRA, CDR2 YSYEKL. CDR3 DNA: TGCGCCAGCAGCCAAGTATTGGGAGGTGACGACGAGCAGTACTTC. Translating gives CASSQVLGGDDEQYF.

The genes are TRBV28 and TRBJ1-2, with TRBD1 identical over 7 bases. J was trimmed by 7 bases and V by 2 bases; bases with no gene match: 1. There are 12 residues in the CDR3. The germline V gene has CDR1 MDHEN and CDR2 SYDVKM. In DNA, the CDR3 is TGTGCCAGCAGTTTAACAGGGGCTGGCTACACCTTC. Amino acid sequence: CASSLTGAGYTF.

V is TRBV19 and J is TRBJ2-7; 8 nucleotides line up with TRBD1. Trimming at V came to 4 bases and at J to 5 bases, leaving 4 bases not matched to a gene. The germline gives CDR1 LNHDA, CDR2 SQIVND (reference sequence). CDR3 length equals 13 residues. CDR3 nucleotides: TGTGCCAGTAGTAAGGACAGGGACGACGAGCAGTACTTC. Amino acid sequence: CASSKDRDDEQYF.

This clone was seen only a few times. This sequence joins TRBV6-5 and TRBJ2-1; TRBD2 matches at 10 bases. Per the germline V gene, CDR1 is MNHEY and CDR2 is SVGAGI. V was pared by 7 bases and J by 4 bases, with 7 bases of the junction left unmatched. CDR3 size: 15 residues. The CDR3 DNA reads TGTGCCAGCACGCTAGCGGGAGCTGGATACAATGAGCAGTTCTTC. The encoded protein is CASTLAGAGYNEQFF.

CDR3 sequence reads: CASSPRTGATSSYNEQFF. In nucleotides, the CDR3 is TGTGCCAGCTCACCTAGGACAGGGGCTACCAGCTCCTACAATGAGCAGTTCTTC. The rearrangement links TRBV18 to TRBJ2-1, with 9 bases that match TRBD1. CDR1 is KGHSH and CDR2 is LQKENI in the germline V gene. With 3 bases clipped from V and 0 bases from J, the junction kept 9 bases outside the gene matches. CDR3 size: 18 residues.

The genes are TRBV2 and TRBJ2-4, with a weak D call TRBD2 (5 bases). V was clipped by 8 bases and J by 0 bases, with 11 bases between them. CDR3 length: 14 amino acids. Germline CDR1 is SNHLY and CDR2 is FYNNEI. CDR3 loop: CASAGSLAKNIQYF. CDR3 in DNA: TGTGCCAGCGCGGGCAGCCTAGCCAAAAACATTCAGTACTTC.

The chain joins TRBV5-4 to TRBJ2-7; TRBD1 matches at 9 bases. The CDR3 consists of 16 residues. The V gene end was trimmed by 0 bases and the J gene end by 5 bases; junction bases not matched to a gene: 9. Germline values: CDR1 SGHNT, CDR2 YYREEE (reference sequence). The CDR3 DNA is TGTGCCAGCAGCTTGGTGGGACAGGGATCAAGGAACGAGCAGTACTTC. Translating gives CASSLVGQGSRNEQYF.

CDR3 in amino acids: CAWSVRSGYSYEQYF. The CDR3 DNA sequence: TGTGCCTGGAGTGTACGTAGCGGTTACTCCTACGAGCAGTACTTC. V and J are TRBV30 and TRBJ2-7, with TRBD2 as a possible D gene (6 bases). Looked up from germline, CDR1 is GTSNPN and CDR2 is SVGIG (reference sequence). This CDR3 is 15 amino acids long. The V end lost 0 bases, the J end lost 0 bases, and 12 bases lay between the germline ends. Full variable domain (rest looked up from reference TRBV30 and TRBJ2-7): SQTIHQWPATLVQPVGSPLSLECTVEGTSNPNLYWYRQAAGRGLQLLFYSVGIGQISSEVPQNLSASRPQDRQFILSSKKLLLSDSGFYLCAWSVRSGYSYEQYFGPGTRLTVT.

The chain joins TRBV18 to TRBJ1-2; tentatively, D is TRBD1 (5 bases). The germline CDR1 and CDR2 sequences are KGHSH and LQKENI. Between the trimmed V and J ends, which lost 4 bases and 0 bases, there was a span of 9 bases. The CDR3 has 14 amino acids. As DNA, the CDR3 is TGTGCCAGCTCACTTCAGGGCCCTAACTATGGCTACACCTTC. Encoded protein: CASSLQGPNYGYTF.

This clone has just one count. CDR3 DNA: TGTGCCAGCAGTTTATGGACCAGGCGCACGCAGTATTTT. Protein: CASSLWTRRTQYF. J is TRBJ2-3 and V is TRBV28; no clear D gene. The V gene lost 0 bases and the J gene lost 9 bases, with 10 bases spanning the gap. The CDR3 contains 13 residues. Germline CDR1 and CDR2: MDHEN and SYDVKM.

The rearrangement uses TRBV12-5 and TRBJ2-1; 11 positions agree with TRBD2. This CDR3 is built from 16 residues. Germline V gene sequence: CDR1 LGHNT, CDR2 FRNRAP. Trimming removed 4 bases from V and 3 bases from J; junction bases left unmatched: 5. CDR3 coding DNA: TGTGCTAGTGGTTCCGGGACTAGCGGATACTACAATGAGCAGTTCTTC. Its translation is CASGSGTSGYYNEQFF.

The CDR3 spells CATERSEQFF. CDR3 nucleotides: TGTGCCACCGAACGGTCTGAGCAGTTCTTC. The chain recombines TRBV2 with TRBJ2-1; no clear D. Germline loops: CDR1 SNHLY, CDR2 FYNNEI. Trimming took 10 bases from V and 9 from J, leaving 10 bases between them. The CDR3 has 10 amino acids.

This clone was counted once. CDR3 region: CASSQGGGSVELFF. The CDR3 coding sequence is TGCGCCAGCAGCCAAGGGGGTGGTAGCGTGGAGCTGTTTTTT. The chain links TRBV4-3 to TRBJ2-2; maybe TRBD2 (5 bases). V lost 1 base and J 10 bases, leaving 13 bases between the germline ends. CDR1 and CDR2 (germline): LGHNA, YSLEER. The CDR3 is made up of 14 amino acids.

The genes are TRBV5-1 and TRBJ2-1, with 8 bases aligning to TRBD2. In germline, CDR1 is SGHRS, CDR2 YFSETQ. Trimming at V came to 0 bases and at J to 2 bases, leaving 4 bases not matched to a gene. The CDR3 covers 16 residues. CDR3 DNA sequence: TGCGCCAGCAGCTTGGGGCTAGCGGGCGCCTACAATGAGCAGTTCTTC. Residues: CASSLGLAGAYNEQFF.

The sample holds one count of this clone. V usage is TRBV11-3 and J usage is TRBJ1-4; TRBD1 matches 9 bases. V was clipped by 1 base and J by 3 bases; unmatched bases: 3. This CDR3 has 16 amino acids. Germline V CDR1 and CDR2: SGHNT, YENEEA. As DNA, the CDR3 is TGTGCCAGCAGCTTAGCTAACAGGGGGCCTAATGAAAAACTGTTTTTT. Amino acid sequence: CASSLANRGPNEKLFF.

The chain links TRBV7-9 to TRBJ2-1; 7 nucleotides match TRBD2. V lost 2 bases, J lost 0 bases, and 4 bases stayed unmatched. The CDR3 runs 16 residues. Germline CDR1 and CDR2: SEHNR and FQNEAQ (reference sequence). This CDR3 reads CASSLLRGSSYNEQFF. The DNA for the CDR3 is TGTGCCAGCAGCTTACTCCGCGGGAGCTCCTACAATGAGCAGTTCTTC.

The V and J genes are TRBV2 and TRBJ2-5, with D perhaps TRBD2 (5 bases). The DNA end is a closer match to TRBJ2-7, so the J assignment may be wrong. CDR1 is SNHLY, CDR2 FYNNEI, per germline. This CDR3 spans 13 amino acids. The CDR3 protein is CASIRDQFSEQYF. The CDR3 DNA follows: TGTGCCAGCATACGGGATCAGTTTAGCGAGCAGTACTTC.

This clone was detected once. The chain uses TRBV28 and TRBJ1-5; D may be TRBD1 (6 bases). The CDR3 covers 15 residues. V was shortened by 2 bases and J by 4 bases, with 12 bases between the two germline ends. The germline gives CDR1 MDHEN, CDR2 SYDVKM. The CDR3 DNA reads as TGTGCCAGCAGTTTAGGGGGGGCTAGGAATCAGCCCCAGCATTTT. As protein: CASSLGGARNQPQHF.

The CDR3 nucleotides are TGTGCCAGCAGTTACCATAGCGGAGGATACAATGAGCAGTTCTTC. This encodes CASSYHSGGYNEQFF. The chain carries TRBV6-5 and TRBJ2-1; D possibly corresponds to TRBD2 (6 bases). There are 15 residues in the CDR3. From germline, CDR1 is MNHEY and CDR2 SVGAGI. V lost 2 bases and J 4 bases, leaving 12 bases between the germline ends.

The chain couples TRBV5-6 to TRBJ2-7; TRBD1 aligns across 8 bases. Trimming removed 2 bases from V and 6 bases from J; junction bases left unmatched: 16. The V gene's germline CDR1 is SGHDT and CDR2 YYEEEE. CDR3 length equals 17 residues. CDR3 DNA sequence: TGTGCCAGCAGCTTATACGGACAGGGAATGGAGTGGAGCGAGCAGTACTTC. It codes for CASSLYGQGMEWSEQYF.

The chain employs TRBV6-4 and TRBJ2-5, with 13 bases identical to TRBD2. CDR3 length: 18 amino acids. Trimming at V came to 7 bases and at J to 5 bases, leaving 16 bases not matched to a gene. Germline V lookup: CDR1 MRHNA, CDR2 SNTAGT. CDR3 protein: CASKTPLTSGRRWETQYF. The CDR3 DNA sequence: TGTGCCAGCAAGACCCCACTGACTAGCGGGAGGAGGTGGGAGACCCAGTACTTC.

The chain couples TRBV28 to TRBJ2-7, with TRBD2 as a possible D gene (6 bases). The CDR3 totals 15 residues. V was clipped by 5 bases and J by 0 bases, with 14 bases between them. The V gene's germline CDR1 is MDHEN and CDR2 SYDVKM. The CDR3 here is CASSQAGSSSYEQYF. In DNA, the CDR3 is TGTGCCAGCAGTCAGGCGGGGTCGAGCTCCTACGAGCAGTACTTC.

The rearrangement joins TRBV5-1 to TRBJ2-1, with TRBD2 identical over 14 bases. After removal of 4 bases from V and 2 bases from J, the junction contained 8 bases not matched to a gene. This CDR3 comprises 18 residues. Germline V gives CDR1 SGHRS, CDR2 YFSETQ. In DNA, the CDR3 is TGCGCCAGCAGCCTCGGGACTAGCGGGAGTGGTCCCTACAATGAGCAGTTCTTC. This encodes CASSLGTSGSGPYNEQFF.

The chain recombines TRBV27 with TRBJ1-5; 7 bases map to TRBD1. V lost 10 bases and J lost 3; bases outside the gene matches: 9. The V gene's germline CDR1 is MNHEY and CDR2 SMNVEV (reference sequence). The CDR3 spans 14 residues. The CDR3 nucleotides read TGTGCCACCAAACGGACAGGTCTCAATCAGCCCCAGCATTTT. Protein sequence: CATKRTGLNQPQHF.

This chain links TRBV10-3 with TRBJ2-7; the D gene is possibly TRBD2 (5 bases). Per the germline V gene, CDR1 is ENHRY and CDR2 is SYGVKD. The CDR3 loop spans 14 amino acids. V dropped 6 bases and J dropped 0 bases, with 12 bases sitting between them. The CDR3: CAISGGQSSYEQYF. CDR3 DNA sequence: TGTGCCATCAGCGGAGGTCAAAGCTCCTACGAGCAGTACTTC.

This chain links TRBV19 with TRBJ2-1, with 13 bases matching TRBD2. The CDR3 consists of 18 residues. V was pared by 5 bases and J by 8 bases, with 15 bases of the junction left unmatched. Germline loops: CDR1 LNHDA, CDR2 SQIVND (reference sequence). In DNA form, the CDR3 reads TGTGCCAGTAGTTTCCGCCCCCTCGGGACTAGCGGGAAGGATGAGCAGTTCTTC. As protein: CASSFRPLGTSGKDEQFF.

The genes are TRBV28 and TRBJ2-7; 9 nucleotides match TRBD1. With 5 bases clipped from V and 5 bases from J, the junction kept 10 bases outside the gene matches. The CDR3 runs 15 residues. Germline-derived CDR1 and CDR2 are MDHEN and SYDVKM. CDR3 amino acids: CASSTTGTGFDEQYF. DNA for the CDR3: TGTGCCAGCAGTACAACCGGGACAGGGTTTGACGAGCAGTACTTC.

The chain carries TRBV5-4 and TRBJ2-1; 7 bases map to TRBD1. The CDR3 extends over 14 amino acids. Losses at the gene ends were 0 bases for V and 6 bases for J; bases not matched to a gene: 3. Germline-derived CDR1 and CDR2 are SGHNT and YYREEE (reference sequence). CDR3 in amino acids: CASSLGTGGNEQFF. CDR3 sequence (DNA): TGTGCCAGCAGCTTGGGGACAGGCGGCAATGAGCAGTTCTTC.